Shown below are 19 T cell receptor beta chains from a single sample sequenced in a study of cytomegalovirus exposure and HLA in healthy donors (dated by TCRdb to the late 2010s). Libraries came from the immunoSEQ multiplex PCR assay. The multiplex PCR relied on a mix of 60 forward primers for TCR Vbeta segments and 13 reverse primers for TCR Jbeta segments. Held by TCRdb, this immuneACCESS table contains in-frame sequences only and omits some clones. Under half of the omission traces to an unresolved V gene where checked; the cause of the rest is unknown. This sample comprises fewer than 250,000 clones, roughly 80% of them detected only once. The ten largest clones capture 2.1% of the sample. Sequencing was done on a sample of PBMCs. The receptors stem from a woman in her twenties or thirties in good health and CMV-seropositive.

The genes are TRBV5-4 and TRBJ1-3, with 7 bases identical to TRBD1. This CDR3 contains 14 residues. V shed 3 bases, J shed 8 bases, and the junction held 8 bases outside the gene matches. Germline CDR1 SGHNT, CDR2 YYREEE (reference sequence). The CDR3 DNA is TGTGCCAGCAGCTATGACAGGGAATTTGACACCATATATTTT. Encoded protein: CASSYDREFDTIYF.

This clone was detected only a few times. The chain employs TRBV5-1 and TRBJ2-3; the match to TRBD2 covers 7 bases. The ends lost 4 bases at V and 2 bases at J; junction bases unmatched: 10. Germline-derived CDR1 and CDR2 are SGHRS and YFSETQ. The CDR3 has 16 residues. The chain's CDR3 is CASSRQTSPLTDTQYF. The CDR3 DNA follows: TGCGCCAGCAGCCGTCAGACTAGCCCGCTCACAGATACGCAGTATTTT. Full variable domain (rest looked up from reference TRBV5-1 and TRBJ2-3): KAGVTQTPRYLIKTRGQQVTLSCSPISGHRSVSWYQQTPGQGLQFLFEYFSETQRNKGNFPGRFSGRQFSNSRSEMNVSTLELGDSALYLCASSRQTSPLTDTQYFGPGTRLTVL.

This chain joins TRBV28 and TRBJ2-2; tentative D call: TRBD1 (5 bases). Between the trimmed V and J ends, which lost 2 bases and 5 bases, there was a span of 18 bases. The CDR3 totals 17 residues. Germline CDR1 MDHEN, CDR2 SYDVKM. The CDR3 spells CASSLDRMGQGTGELFF. The CDR3 DNA reads TGTGCCAGCAGTTTAGATCGGATGGGTCAGGGAACCGGGGAGCTGTTTTTT.

This chain connects TRBV11-3 to TRBJ2-5; D unclear. Looked up from germline, CDR1 is SGHNT and CDR2 is YENEEA. This CDR3 contains 14 residues. V lost 4 bases to trimming and J lost 4 bases, with 13 bases between them. CDR3 in DNA: TGTGCCAGCAGCTCCCCCCCGTCGGTAGAGACCCAGTACTTC. It translates to CASSSPPSVETQYF.

This chain links TRBV5-1 with TRBJ2-2; a weak D match, TRBD2 (5 bases). V lost 7 bases and J lost 6, with 13 bases in between. The V gene's germline CDR1 is SGHRS and CDR2 YFSETQ. CDR3 size: 13 residues. The CDR3 is CASGLDGAGELFF. Written as DNA, the CDR3 is TGCGCCAGCGGGCTAGACGGGGCCGGGGAGCTGTTTTTT.

The count of this clone is one. The chain is built from TRBV7-2 and TRBJ2-5, with D uncertain. Trimming left V 3 bases short and J 5 bases short, with 13 bases between. The germline gives CDR1 SGHTA, CDR2 FQGNSA. The CDR3 covers 14 residues. CDR3 DNA sequence: TGTGCCAGCAGCTTGCAGGCCGGTTCTGAGACCCAGTACTTC. Protein product: CASSLQAGSETQYF.

The chain employs TRBV9 and TRBJ1-1, with 8 bases that match TRBD1. The CDR3 runs 14 residues. CDR1 is SGDLS, CDR2 YYNGEE, per germline. The V segment lost 4 bases and the J segment 4 bases; nucleotides outside the gene matches: 6. The CDR3 region has the DNA TGTGCCAGCAGCCTCCAGACAGGGGCCACTGAAGCTTTCTTT. Translating it yields CASSLQTGATEAFF.

The table lists this clone with a count of one. The V call is TRBV7-9, the J call TRBJ2-1, with D unclear. Between the trimmed V and J ends, which lost 5 bases and 8 bases, there was a span of 7 bases. Germline CDR1 SEHNR, CDR2 FQNEAQ (reference sequence). CDR3 size: 11 residues. The CDR3 reads CASSLSDEQFF. The CDR3 nucleotides read TGTGCCAGCAGCCTTTCCGATGAGCAGTTCTTC.

This clone was recorded only once. This chain connects TRBV2 to TRBJ1-2; no reliable D call. Deletions cut 2 bases from V and 5 bases from J, with 6 bases between. Germline V gene lookup returns CDR1 SNHLY and CDR2 FYNNEI. This CDR3 is built from 12 residues. The CDR3 protein is CASSERGYGYTF. Written as DNA, the CDR3 is TGTGCCAGCAGTGAACGGGGATATGGCTACACCTTC.

This clone was observed a few times. The CDR3 nucleotides are TGTGCCAGCAGCTTAGACTCGAACACCGGGGAGCTGTTTTTT. Translating it yields CASSLDSNTGELFF. The V and J genes are TRBV11-3 and TRBJ2-2; D unresolved. V lost 0 bases and J 0 bases, leaving 2 bases between the germline ends. The CDR3 sequence is 14 residues long. Germline V gene sequence: CDR1 SGHNT, CDR2 YENEEA.

V usage is TRBV18 and J usage is TRBJ2-7; D remains unclear. This CDR3 contains 11 residues. The ends were cut back, 3 bases at V and 4 bases at J, with 4 bases in the middle. Germline V gene lookup returns CDR1 KGHSH and CDR2 LQKENI. CDR3 protein: CASSPGYEQYF. The CDR3 DNA follows: TGTGCCAGCTCACCCGGTTACGAGCAGTACTTC.

V gene TRBV9 combines with J gene TRBJ2-2, with TRBD2 matching 11 bases. J lost 5 bases, V lost 2 bases, and 5 bases had no gene match. The CDR3 sequence is 16 residues long. CDR1 is SGDLS and CDR2 is YYNGEE in the germline V gene. CDR3 loop: CASSVLAGGGTGELFF. CDR3 sequence (DNA): TGTGCCAGCAGCGTCCTAGCGGGAGGCGGAACCGGGGAGCTGTTTTTT.

CDR3 protein: CASSIAGKRFSLGYSNQPQHF. For the CDR3, the DNA is TGTGCCAGTAGTATAGCAGGGAAGAGATTCTCACTGGGGTACAGCAATCAGCCCCAGCATTTT. The genes are TRBV19 and TRBJ1-5, with D tentatively TRBD1 (5 bases). The CDR3 has 21 amino acids. V was trimmed by 1 base and J by 1 base, leaving 26 bases between them. CDR1 is LNHDA, CDR2 SQIVND, per germline (reference sequence). The full variable domain, completed using reference TRBV19 and TRBJ1-5, is DGGITQSPKYLFRKEGQNVTLSCEQNLNHDAMYWYRQDPGQGLRLIYYSQIVNDFQKGDIAEGYSVSREKKESFPLTVTSAQKNPTAFYLCASSIAGKRFSLGYSNQPQHFGDGTRLSIL.

V and J are TRBV27 and TRBJ2-3; 9 bases match TRBD2. V shed 1 base, J shed 4 bases, and the junction held 15 bases outside the gene matches. The germline V gene encodes CDR1 MNHEY and CDR2 SMNVEV (reference sequence). The CDR3 totals 19 residues. The CDR3 bases are TGTGCCAGCAGTTTATTGGCCGGACTAGCGAGAACATGGGCAGATACGCAGTATTTT. Translation: CASSLLAGLARTWADTQYF.

V and J are TRBV18 and TRBJ1-3; possible D gene TRBD1, 6 bases. The CDR3 spans 15 residues. V dropped 2 bases and J dropped 1 base, with 9 bases sitting between them. Looked up from germline, CDR1 is KGHSH and CDR2 is LQKENI. This chain's CDR3 is CASSPTGLSGNTIYF. DNA of the CDR3: TGTGCCAGCTCACCAACAGGGTTATCTGGAAACACCATATATTTT.

The CDR3 reads CASSPTGNTEAFF. In DNA, the CDR3 is TGCGCCAGCAGCCCGACAGGGAACACTGAAGCTTTCTTT. The J gene is TRBJ1-1, the V gene TRBV5-1, with D maybe TRBD1 (6 bases). Germline V gene lookup returns CDR1 SGHRS and CDR2 YFSETQ. The CDR3 length is 13 residues. The germline V and J ends were trimmed by 4 bases and 1 base, with 8 bases remaining between them.

As for this clone: This sample also contains other DNA sequences that code for the same CDR3. The V call is TRBV6-1, the J call TRBJ1-5; the D is unclear. Trimming pared 6 bases from V and 7 bases from J, leaving 16 bases between. The CDR3 consists of 14 residues. Germline CDR1 is MNHNS and CDR2 is SASEGT. CDR3 protein: CASRDTLADQPQHF. CDR3 coding DNA: TGTGCCAGCAGGGATACCCTAGCCGACCAGCCCCAGCATTTT.

This chain connects TRBV6-5 to TRBJ1-2; 7 nucleotides match TRBD1. Germline lookup yields CDR1 MNHEY and CDR2 SVGAGI. The CDR3 consists of 15 residues. The V gene end was trimmed by 1 base and the J gene end by 0 bases; junction bases not matched to a gene: 2. CDR3: CASSYLGTANYGYTF. In DNA, the CDR3 is TGTGCCAGCAGTTACTTGGGGACAGCTAACTATGGCTACACCTTC.

The V gene is TRBV4-3, the J gene TRBJ1-6, with a weak D call TRBD1 (6 bases). The germline CDR1 and CDR2 sequences are LGHNA and YSLEER. Trimming left V 1 base short and J 6 bases short, with 7 bases between. The CDR3 runs to 14 residues. For the CDR3, the DNA is TGCGCCAGCAGCCAAGTACAGGGTAATTCACCCCTCCACTTT. Residues: CASSQVQGNSPLHF.